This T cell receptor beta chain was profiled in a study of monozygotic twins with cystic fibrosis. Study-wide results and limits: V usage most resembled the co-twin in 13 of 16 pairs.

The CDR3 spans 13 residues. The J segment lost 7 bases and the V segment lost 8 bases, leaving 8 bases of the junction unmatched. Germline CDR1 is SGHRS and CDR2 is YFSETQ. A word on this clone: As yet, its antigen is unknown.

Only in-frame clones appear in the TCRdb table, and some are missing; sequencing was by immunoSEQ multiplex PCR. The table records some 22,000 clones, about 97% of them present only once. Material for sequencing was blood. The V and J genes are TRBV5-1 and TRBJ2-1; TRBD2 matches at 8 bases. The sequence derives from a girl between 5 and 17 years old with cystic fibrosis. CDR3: CASSREGRNEQFF. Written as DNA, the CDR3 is TGCGCCAGTAGTCGGGAGGGCCGGAATGAGCAGTTCTTC.